The T cell receptor beta chain described here comes from a study of shared clonotypes between healthy human individuals. This clone has a single count. At the deep level, the assay was run. TCRdb's table, derived via immunoSEQ multiplex PCR, lists solely in-frame clones and lacks some. The sample includes about half a million clones, around 73% of them seen just once. Adults of Caucasian background living in Nashville, Tennessee made up all donors. In unsorted samples, genomic DNA was obtained using about 90 million PBMCs. CDR3 length: 17 amino acids. The ends lost 8 bases at V and 2 bases at J; junction bases unmatched: 11. Looked up from germline, CDR1 is SGHVS and CDR2 is FNYEAQ.

Sequenced input: PBMCs. The chain uses TRBV7-6 and TRBJ2-3; 12 nucleotides align to TRBD1. This TCR derives from a woman aged 40 to 55 in good health. Some clones in this sample may be carry-over from other donors' samples. In nucleotides, the CDR3 is TGTGCCAGCTGCCCGGGACAGGGGGCAGGGCCCACAGATACGCAGTATTTT. It specifies CASCPGQGAGPTDTQYF.